One sample yielded the 25 T cell receptor beta chains listed below, sequenced in a study of blood T cell repertoires in COVID-19. Produced via immunoSEQ multiplex PCR; TCRdb's table is partial and in-frame only. The table includes fewer than 350,000 clones, about 87% detected once. The material sequenced was peripheral blood. The receptors originated from a man aged 25 to 40 with COVID-19, enrolled during active disease.

This chain joins TRBV5-1 and TRBJ2-3; 7 bases are a match to TRBD2. The J segment lost 3 bases and the V segment lost 4 bases, leaving 8 bases of the junction unmatched. This CDR3 is 15 amino acids long. Germline V lookup: CDR1 SGHRS, CDR2 YFSETQ. The CDR3 sequence: CASSGGAGETDTQYF. The CDR3 bases are TGCGCCAGCAGCGGCGGGGCGGGAGAAACAGATACGCAGTATTTT. Supplemented by reference TRBV5-1 and TRBJ2-3, the full variable domain reads KAGVTQTPRYLIKTRGQQVTLSCSPISGHRSVSWYQQTPGQGLQFLFEYFSETQRNKGNFPGRFSGRQFSNSRSEMNVSTLELGDSALYLCASSGGAGETDTQYFGPGTRLTVL.

The J gene is TRBJ2-7, the V gene TRBV9; 8 bases line up with TRBD1. The CDR3 sequence is 15 residues long. J gave up 0 bases and V 0 bases, and 2 bases lay outside the gene matches. Germline CDR1 is SGDLS and CDR2 is YYNGEE. The CDR3 reads CASSVDGQGSYEQYF. The DNA for the CDR3 is TGTGCCAGCAGCGTAGATGGACAGGGCTCCTACGAGCAGTACTTC.

The V and J genes are TRBV6-5 and TRBJ1-2; D is undetermined. Between the trimmed V and J ends, which lost 3 bases and 10 bases, there was a span of 9 bases. CDR1 MNHEY and CDR2 SVGAGI come from the germline V gene. The CDR3 is 11 residues long. CDR3 DNA: TGTGCCAGCAGTTATGAGGCAGACTACACCTTC. Translated, it gives CASSYEADYTF.

The chain joins TRBV7-2 to TRBJ2-1; 7 positions agree with TRBD1. This CDR3 is 15 amino acids long. V dropped 4 bases and J dropped 4; count of bases not matched to a gene: 7. The germline V gene encodes CDR1 SGHTA and CDR2 FQGNSA. CDR3 coding DNA: TGTGCCAGCAGCTCTCCGGGACAGAGATACAATGAGCAGTTCTTC. Amino acids: CASSSPGQRYNEQFF.

This clone was observed a handful of times. The V and J genes are TRBV27 and TRBJ1-6; TRBD1 agrees at 8 bases. Losses at the gene ends were 6 bases for V and 8 bases for J; bases not matched to a gene: 0. The CDR3 spans 12 residues. Germline V CDR1 and CDR2: MNHEY, SMNVEV (reference sequence). CDR3 DNA sequence: TGTGCCAGCAGGACAGGGGATTCACCCCTCCACTTT. Translating gives CASRTGDSPLHF.

The rearrangement joins TRBV11-2 to TRBJ2-2; the D gene is possibly TRBD1 (6 bases). This CDR3 has 16 amino acids. Germline CDR1 is SGHAT and CDR2 is FQNNGV. V was pared by 5 bases and J by 4 bases, with 17 bases between. In DNA form, the CDR3 reads TGTGCCAGCAGCCCGGTGGCAGGGGCCACCACCGGGGAGCTGTTTTTT. This translates into CASSPVAGATTGELFF.

The genes are TRBV28 and TRBJ2-1; tentatively, D is TRBD1 (6 bases). V lost 3 bases, J lost 10 bases, and 10 bases lay in between. Germline values: CDR1 MDHEN, CDR2 SYDVKM. The CDR3 length is 12 residues. The CDR3 loop is CASSLPGTEQFF. The CDR3 nucleotides are TGTGCCAGCAGTTTGCCCGGGACAGAGCAGTTCTTC.

The chain recombines TRBV28 with TRBJ1-2; weak D call: TRBD1 (6 bases). V lost 6 bases and J lost 2, with 13 bases in between. The CDR3 runs to 14 residues. The germline gives CDR1 MDHEN, CDR2 SYDVKM. CDR3 region: CASRIQGSNYGYTF. CDR3 bases: TGTGCCAGCAGAATACAGGGAAGCAACTATGGCTACACCTTC.

This rearrangement joins TRBV28 to TRBJ2-7, with D perhaps matching TRBD2 (5 bases). Germline V gene data show CDR1 as MDHEN and CDR2 as SYDVKM. Trimming stripped 5 bases from V and 7 bases from J, with 12 bases between. This CDR3 region has 12 residues. The CDR3: CASSPLEAEQYF. The CDR3 DNA reads as TGTGCCAGCAGTCCCTTGGAGGCAGAGCAGTACTTC.

CDR3 sequence reads: CASSFNRGNEQFF. CDR3 DNA: TGTGCCAGCAGCTTCAATCGAGGAAATGAGCAGTTCTTC. The V gene is TRBV5-4, the J gene TRBJ2-1; no firm D call. V was clipped by 2 bases and J by 7 bases, with 10 bases between them. The germline gives CDR1 SGHNT, CDR2 YYREEE (reference sequence). This CDR3 spans 13 amino acids.

V gene TRBV27 combines with J gene TRBJ1-1; tentative D call: TRBD1 (6 bases). V was trimmed by 3 bases and J by 7 bases, leaving 15 bases between them. CDR1 MNHEY and CDR2 SMNVEV come from the germline V gene (reference sequence). The CDR3 length is 14 residues. The CDR3 DNA reads TGTGCCAGCAGTTTCTCGGACAGTTTGTATGAAGCTTTCTTT. This encodes CASSFSDSLYEAFF.

The chain couples TRBV7-3 to TRBJ2-3, with 9 bases aligning to TRBD1. CDR1 and CDR2 (germline): SGHTA, FQGTGA. V shed 1 base, J shed 2 bases, and the junction held 7 bases outside the gene matches. The CDR3 contains 17 residues. The CDR3 coding sequence is TGTGCCAGCAGCTTAAAAAGGGGACAGGGCTACACAGATACGCAGTATTTT. Encoded protein: CASSLKRGQGYTDTQYF.

The V and J genes are TRBV28 and TRBJ2-3, with D unclear. With 5 bases removed from V and 2 bases from J, the gap between germline ends came to 2 bases. The CDR3 length is 11 residues. Germline V gives CDR1 MDHEN, CDR2 SYDVKM. The CDR3 protein is CASSLTDTQYF. As DNA, the CDR3 is TGTGCCAGCAGTCTCACAGATACGCAGTATTTT.

This rearrangement joins TRBV6-5 to TRBJ2-7; 8 bases match TRBD1. Germline assignment: CDR1 MNHEY and CDR2 SVGAGI. J gave up 4 bases and V 2 bases, and 7 bases lay outside the gene matches. The CDR3 loop spans 15 amino acids. The CDR3 spells CASSYPRGQAYEQYF. The CDR3 DNA follows: TGTGCCAGCAGTTACCCGCGGGGACAGGCGTACGAGCAGTACTTC.

The chain recombines TRBV19 with TRBJ1-2; TRBD1 aligns across 8 bases. The J segment lost 4 bases and the V segment lost 11 bases, leaving 15 bases of the junction unmatched. The CDR3 sequence is 15 residues long. CDR1 is LNHDA and CDR2 is SQIVND in the germline V gene (reference sequence). Here the CDR3 reads CAASATGALGYGYTF. As DNA, the CDR3 is TGTGCCGCCTCCGCGACAGGGGCCCTTGGCTATGGCTACACCTTC.

V and J are TRBV5-4 and TRBJ2-5, with 9 bases aligning to TRBD2. The CDR3 length is 17 residues. Unmatched junction bases numbered 17, after V lost 4 bases and J lost 7 bases. Germline V lookup: CDR1 SGHNT, CDR2 YYREEE (reference sequence). In DNA, the CDR3 is TGTGCCAGCAGCCCGAGGGCCGGACTAGCGTTCACGGGGACCCAGTACTTC. Encoded protein: CASSPRAGLAFTGTQYF.

The V and J genes are TRBV9 and TRBJ2-5; 10 positions match TRBD1. CDR1 and CDR2 (germline): SGDLS, YYNGEE. The CDR3 totals 14 residues. V dropped 3 bases and J dropped 5; count of bases not matched to a gene: 4. The chain's CDR3 is CASSATGGDETQYF. The CDR3 nucleotides read TGTGCCAGCAGCGCGACAGGGGGCGATGAGACCCAGTACTTC.

This clone has only a few counts. V is TRBV7-2 and J is TRBJ1-5; TRBD1 is a possible D gene (5 bases). Germline V gene data show CDR1 as SGHTA and CDR2 as FQGNSA. The ends were cut back, 0 bases at V and 6 bases at J, with 15 bases in the middle. The CDR3 is made up of 16 amino acids. CDR3 protein: CASSLAQGGTGQPQHF. Here the CDR3 DNA reads TGTGCCAGCAGCTTAGCGCAAGGAGGGACCGGTCAGCCCCAGCATTTT.

The rearrangement uses TRBV7-9 and TRBJ2-2; a possible D gene is TRBD2 (5 bases). Trimming cost V 5 bases and J 1 base, with 11 bases left between them. CDR1 SEHNR and CDR2 FQNEAQ come from the germline V gene (reference sequence). CDR3 size: 15 residues. In DNA, the CDR3 is TGTGCCAGCAGCCTCGGTGGAGGGAACACCGGGGAGCTGTTTTTT. This gives the protein CASSLGGGNTGELFF.

The chain is built from TRBV23-1 and TRBJ2-2; 10 nucleotides agree with TRBD1. TRBV23-1 counts as an open reading frame of uncertain function. With V trimmed by 0 bases and J by 9 bases, 19 bases remained unmatched. This CDR3 is 20 amino acids long. The DNA of the CDR3 is TGCGCCAGCAGTCAATCGATATTTTTCGACAGGGGGCTGTCGGGGTGGGAGCTGTTTTTT. This codes for CASSQSIFFDRGLSGWELFF.

The gene calls are TRBV28 and TRBJ2-7; 15 nucleotides align to TRBD2. This CDR3 is built from 17 residues. V shed 5 bases and J 4 bases; nucleotides not matched to a gene: 9. Germline loops: CDR1 MDHEN, CDR2 SYDVKM. CDR3 amino acids: CASSDSGTSGRFYEQYF. CDR3 DNA sequence: TGTGCCAGCAGTGACTCCGGGACTAGCGGGAGGTTTTACGAGCAGTACTTC. Full variable domain (outside the CDR3, taken from reference TRBV28 and TRBJ2-7): DVKVTQSSRYLVKRTGEKVFLECVQDMDHENMFWYRQDPGLGLRLIYFSYDVKMKEKGDIPEGYSVSREKKERFSLILESASTNQTSMYLCASSDSGTSGRFYEQYFGPGTRLTVT.

The rearrangement joins TRBV18 to TRBJ2-2, with 7 bases fitting TRBD1. With V trimmed by 8 bases and J by 1 base, 10 bases remained unmatched. The V gene's germline CDR1 is KGHSH and CDR2 LQKENI. The CDR3 has 16 residues. The CDR3 here is CASTLGQVENTGELFF. CDR3 bases: TGTGCCAGCACCCTAGGACAGGTCGAGAACACCGGGGAGCTGTTTTTT.

The V call is TRBV29-1, the J call TRBJ2-1; D is possibly TRBD1 (5 bases). Trimming shortened V by 6 bases and J by 3 bases, and 15 bases separated the two germline ends. The germline V gene encodes CDR1 SQVTM and CDR2 ANQGSEA. The CDR3 totals 14 residues. CDR3 protein: CSVLRDSYYNEQFF. DNA for the CDR3: TGCAGCGTCCTACGCGACAGCTACTACAATGAGCAGTTCTTC.

This clone was counted once. The chain uses TRBV11-1 and TRBJ2-6; D gene uncertain. The CDR3 is 16 amino acids. The V gene's germline CDR1 is SGHAT and CDR2 FQDESV (reference sequence). The ends were cut back, 5 bases at V and 2 bases at J, with 13 bases in the middle. CDR3: CASSAMYTPGANVLTF. The DNA of the CDR3 is TGTGCCAGCAGCGCCATGTACACGCCTGGGGCCAACGTCCTGACTTTC.

This rearrangement joins TRBV15 to TRBJ1-2, with 7 bases matching TRBD1. V lost 0 bases, J lost 5 bases, and 9 bases stayed unmatched. The CDR3 loop spans 16 amino acids. Germline CDR1 and CDR2: LNHNV and YYDKDF (reference sequence). CDR3 amino acids: CATSREEGASLYGYTF. For the CDR3, the DNA is TGTGCCACCAGCAGAGAGGAGGGGGCCTCCTTGTATGGCTACACCTTC.